This TCR beta chain was recorded in a study of T cell repertoires and Cas9 in healthy adults. The overall study: SpCas9-reactive CD4 and CD8 T cells were characterized for potency, cytotoxicity and lineage.

This CDR3 region has 15 residues. CDR1 SNHLY and CDR2 FYNNEI come from the germline V gene. V lost 8 bases and J lost 6; bases outside the gene matches: 11. Whole-study results and caveats: SpCas9-reactive regulatory T cells reportedly mitigated SpCas9-reactive effector T cells in vitro.

Clones were read by immunoSEQ multiplex PCR, and TCRdb kept only the in-frame ones, dropping some. The sample carries tens of thousands of clones, about 92% recorded once. With regard to this clone: The antigen remains unidentified.

This sequence joins TRBV2 and TRBJ2-1, with 9 bases identical to TRBD2. This sequence was found in a human donor in good health. Sequenced input: CD4+ effector T cells (CD127+, CD25-, CD137-, CD154-) from PBMCs; culture status not recorded. CDR3 sequence: CASLAGGAPSNEQFF. The CDR3 DNA reads TGTGCCAGCCTCGCGGGAGGGGCCCCTTCCAATGAGCAGTTCTTC. The entire variable domain, with the rest obtained from reference TRBV2 and TRBJ2-1, is as follows: EPEVTQTPSHQVTQMGQEVILRCVPISNHLYFYWYRQILGQKVEFLVSFYNNEISEKSEIFDDQFSVERPDGSNFTLKIRSTKLEDSAMYFCASLAGGAPSNEQFFGPGTRLTVL.